The entry below gives a single TCR beta chain sequence along with its context. This clonotype was found many times. Its specific antigen is unknown. Per-nucleotide qualities are absent, and no much larger clonotype sits a single base away. In the germline V gene, CDR1 corresponds to MDHEN and CDR2 to SYDVKM. V is reduced by 5 bases and J by 1 base, leaving a spacing of 12 bases between them. The CDR3 goes from the cysteine to the phenylalanine over 15 residues. Solely the CDR3 DNA is kept, with 45 bases framed from the first base. Sequencer: Illumina HiSeq 1500. Clones were called with MiXCR by TCRdb after fastp trimmed the public reads at Q25, and only in-frame beta chains were retained. Rows are combined by CDR3 protein, so each entry shows the most common genes and DNA. The sample data list some 150,000 distinct CDR3 sequences, and 5.5% to 7% of these were observed just once. The ten largest clones add up to approximately 18% of the sample.

This entry is derived from a study of T cell repertoires in cytomegalovirus infection (dated by TCRdb to about 2019). Context from the whole study: Donor HLA type was relevant to the analysis, as public TCR beta signatures indicated carriage of CMV infection together with the matching HLA type.

General findings and caveats noted by the study authors: Carriers of CMV infection plus the relevant HLA type were discriminated by the cumulative frequency of public TCR beta family members in the study cohort and in an independent approximately 340-donor cohort. The ex vivo response was dominated by HLA-C-restricted CMV-specific TCR beta clonotypes, which also provided the single most frequent clonotype in two of eight donors.

Sequenced input: PBMCs. The chain is made from TRBV28 and TRBJ1-5, with a weak D call of TRBD1 (5 bases match). The clonotype comes from a human donor in good health (CMV status not recorded). Some clones in this sample may be carry-over from other donors' samples. CDR3 reads: CASSGIDRSNQPQHF. Read as DNA, the sequence is TGTGCCAGCAGTGGGATTGACAGAAGCAATCAGCCCCAGCATTTT.